One sample yielded the 18 T cell receptor beta chains listed below, sequenced in a study of blood T cell repertoires in COVID-19. Method: immunoSEQ multiplex PCR; TCRdb's copy keeps in-frame clones and lacks some. Of tens of thousands of clones in the sample, approximately 91% were seen once. The sequenced sample consisted of peripheral blood. These receptors originate from a woman in her 70s with acute or convalescent COVID-19.

V usage is TRBV3-1 (or the pseudogene TRBV3-2) and J usage is TRBJ1-2, with 7 bases identical to TRBD1. The CDR3 contains 14 residues. The J segment lost 2 bases and the V segment lost 6 bases, leaving 6 bases of the junction unmatched. The germline gives CDR1 LGHDT, CDR2 YNNKEL (reference sequence). CDR3 amino acids: CASSQRQGNYGYTF. Written as DNA, the CDR3 is TGTGCCAGCAGTCAAAGACAGGGAAACTATGGCTACACCTTC.

This chain uses TRBV9 with TRBJ2-1, with 12 bases fitting TRBD2. There are 16 residues in the CDR3. Germline CDR1 SGDLS, CDR2 YYNGEE. The V gene end was trimmed by 3 bases and the J gene end by 8 bases; junction bases not matched to a gene: 9. For the CDR3, the DNA is TGTGCCAGCAGCGCCCGAACTAGCGGGAGGTTCTATGAGCAGTTCTTC. Translation gives CASSARTSGRFYEQFF.

The genes are TRBV10-1 and TRBJ2-1; D is possibly TRBD1 (7 bases). CDR3 length equals 13 residues. The germline V gene encodes CDR1 WNHNN and CDR2 SYGVQD (reference sequence). Between the trimmed V and J ends, which lost 5 bases and 4 bases, there was a span of 9 bases. CDR3 in DNA: TGCGCCAGCAGTCCAGGGGGGTACAATGAGCAGTTCTTC. Encoded protein: CASSPGGYNEQFF.

This chain links TRBV24-1 with TRBJ1-4; no definite D call. The CDR3 length is 16 residues. Between the trimmed V and J ends, which lost 4 bases and 5 bases, there was a span of 16 bases. Per germline, CDR1 KGHDR and CDR2 SFDVKD. The CDR3 loop is CATSEADQSGNEKLFF. The CDR3 DNA follows: TGTGCCACCAGTGAAGCGGACCAAAGCGGAAATGAAAAACTGTTTTTT.

V usage is TRBV6-5 and J usage is TRBJ2-5, with TRBD2 as a possible D gene (7 bases). Trimming pared 4 bases from V and 4 bases from J, leaving 13 bases between. The CDR3 has 14 residues. The germline gives CDR1 MNHEY, CDR2 SVGAGI. CDR3 region: CASSSSGEGETQYF. CDR3 in DNA: TGTGCCAGCAGTTCCTCAGGGGAGGGAGAGACCCAGTACTTC.

The chain is built from TRBV5-6 and TRBJ2-1; D possibly corresponds to TRBD1 (5 bases). CDR1 is SGHDT, CDR2 YYEEEE, per germline. There are 13 residues in the CDR3. V was cut by 3 bases and J by 5 bases, with 9 bases left in between. In DNA form, the CDR3 reads TGTGCCAGCAGCTGGACAAGCAACAATGAGCAGTTCTTC. Translating it yields CASSWTSNNEQFF.

V gene TRBV6-5 combines with J gene TRBJ1-4; TRBD1 agrees at 7 bases. With V trimmed by 0 bases and J by 8 bases, 3 bases remained unmatched. Germline lookup yields CDR1 MNHEY and CDR2 SVGAGI. CDR3 length: 14 residues. Written as DNA, the CDR3 is TGTGCCAGCAGTTACTCGGCGGGACAGGAAAAACTGTTTTTT. Encoded protein: CASSYSAGQEKLFF.

The chain is built from TRBV7-2 and TRBJ1-2; 7 bases match TRBD1. Germline trimming cut 3 bases from V and 8 bases from J; bases unmatched to any gene: 9. The V gene's germline CDR1 is SGHTA and CDR2 FQGNSA. There are 14 residues in the CDR3. In DNA form, the CDR3 reads TGTGCCAGCAGCTTCGACAAGGGACAGCCGGGCTACACCTTC. Its protein is CASSFDKGQPGYTF.

As concerns this clone: The identical CDR3 is also encoded by other nucleotide sequences in the sample. The chain employs TRBV29-1 and TRBJ1-1; 7 bases are a match to TRBD1. The germline V gene has CDR1 SQVTM and CDR2 ANQGSEA. Trimming at V came to 5 bases and at J to 1 base, leaving 1 base not matched to a gene. This CDR3 is built from 12 residues. The CDR3 nucleotides are TGCAGCGTTAGGACAGGGAACACTGAAGCTTTCTTT. Its protein is CSVRTGNTEAFF.

The chain uses TRBV18 and TRBJ1-3; a possible D gene is TRBD1 (6 bases). Between the trimmed V and J ends, which lost 4 bases and 2 bases, there was a span of 15 bases. This CDR3 comprises 16 residues. Germline values: CDR1 KGHSH, CDR2 LQKENI. In DNA form, the CDR3 reads TGTGCCAGCTCACTGATTACAGGGACGACTGGAAACACCATATATTTT. Translation gives CASSLITGTTGNTIYF.

CDR3 in amino acids: CASSPTGNNEKLFF. Written as DNA, the CDR3 is TGCGCCAGCAGCCCGACAGGGAATAATGAAAAACTGTTTTTT. The chain employs TRBV5-1 and TRBJ1-4, with 7 nucleotides matching TRBD1. Trimming removed 4 bases from V and 4 bases from J; junction bases left unmatched: 4. Germline CDR1 and CDR2: SGHRS and YFSETQ. The CDR3 sequence is 14 residues long.

V is TRBV19 and J is TRBJ1-1; unclear D gene. Trimming shortened V by 7 bases and J by 5 bases, and 17 bases separated the two germline ends. Germline assignment: CDR1 LNHDA and CDR2 SQIVND (reference sequence). The CDR3 totals 14 residues. The DNA of the CDR3 is TGTGCCAGTACGACGAGGGAAGTTGGTACTGAAGCTTTCTTT. Residues: CASTTREVGTEAFF.

This rearrangement joins TRBV6-6 to TRBJ1-2; D perhaps matches TRBD1 (5 bases). Per the germline V gene, CDR1 is MNHNY and CDR2 is SVGAGI (reference sequence). With 7 bases removed from V and 8 bases from J, the gap between germline ends came to 17 bases. The CDR3 runs 13 residues. The CDR3 DNA reads TGTGCCAGCAAAATCGACAGCCCTGGGGGCTACACCTTC. Residues: CASKIDSPGGYTF.

This chain joins TRBV4-1 and TRBJ2-1; weak D call: TRBD2 (7 bases). V gave up 1 base and J gave up 4 bases, with 14 bases separating them. Germline CDR1 MGHRA, CDR2 YSYEKL. This CDR3 has 16 amino acids. The DNA for the CDR3 is TGCGCCAGCAGCCAAGCTTGGGGGGGGACATACAATGAGCAGTTCTTC. It yields the protein CASSQAWGGTYNEQFF.

This chain links TRBV27 with TRBJ1-6; 8 bases map to TRBD1. The germline CDR1 and CDR2 sequences are MNHEY and SMNVEV (reference sequence). The CDR3 is made up of 16 amino acids. The ends lost 6 bases at V and 9 bases at J; junction bases unmatched: 13. The CDR3, as DNA: TGTGCCAGCAGGCCGGACAGGGCAGTAGTCCTTTCACCCCTCCACTTT. Amino acids: CASRPDRAVVLSPLHF.

With respect to this clone: The identical CDR3 is also encoded by other nucleotide sequences in the sample. The rearrangement joins TRBV7-9 to TRBJ2-3; TRBD2 matches 15 bases. CDR1 and CDR2 (germline): SEHNR, FQNEAQ (reference sequence). J lost 0 bases, V lost 4 bases, and 5 bases had no gene match. The CDR3 sequence is 18 residues long. The CDR3 region has the DNA TGTGCCAGCAGCTCCCCGGGACTAGCGGGAGGAAGCACAGATACGCAGTATTTT. This encodes CASSSPGLAGGSTDTQYF. Using reference TRBV7-9 and TRBJ2-3 for the parts outside the CDR3, the full variable domain is DTGVSQNPRHKITKRGQNVTFRCDPISEHNRLYWYRQTLGQGPEFLTYFQNEAQLEKSRLLSDRFSAERPKGSFSTLEIQRTEQGDSAMYLCASSSPGLAGGSTDTQYFGPGTRLTVL.

This chain joins TRBV6-5 and TRBJ1-5, with D perhaps TRBD1 (5 bases). In germline, CDR1 is MNHEY, CDR2 SVGAGI. This CDR3 spans 16 amino acids. V was cut by 2 bases and J by 1 base, with 12 bases left in between. CDR3 residues: CASSYRGLGSNQPQHF. The CDR3 region has the DNA TGTGCCAGCAGTTACAGGGGTCTAGGGAGCAATCAGCCCCAGCATTTT.

This clone came up once. V and J are TRBV19 and TRBJ2-7, with 8 bases that match TRBD2. This CDR3 is 15 amino acids long. V lost 3 bases to trimming and J lost 6 bases; unmatched junction nucleotides: 10. Germline lookup yields CDR1 LNHDA and CDR2 SQIVND (reference sequence). The CDR3 sequence is CASSIREGLFSEQYF. Here the CDR3 DNA reads TGTGCCAGTAGTATCCGGGAGGGCCTTTTTTCCGAGCAGTACTTC.